One sample yielded the 21 T cell receptor beta chains listed below, sequenced in a study of blood T cells in healthy people across ages. A second about 6 to 12 cycle PCR used barcoded and J-beta primers. Each CDR3 protein is one row after TCRdb ran MiXCR on the 5' RACE reads. This table has fewer than 2 million distinct CDR3 sequences, about two fifths appearing once. What was sequenced was blood. The receptors were gathered from a human donor in good health.

The chain joins TRBV7-9 to TRBJ2-7; D remains unclear. Looked up from germline, CDR1 is SEHNR and CDR2 is FQNEAQ (reference sequence). V lost 2 bases and J lost 0, with 11 bases in between. CDR3 size: 15 residues. CDR3 bases: TGTGCCAGCAGCTTACAAGGTGACCGCTCCTACGAGCAGTACTTC. Translation gives CASSLQGDRSYEQYF.

A few counts support this clonotype. This sequence joins TRBV20-1 and TRBJ2-5, with TRBD2 matching 11 bases. V shed 5 bases and J 11 bases; nucleotides not matched to a gene: 16. Germline lookup yields CDR1 DFQATT and CDR2 SNEGSKA (reference sequence). The CDR3 extends over 15 amino acids. CDR3 sequence (DNA): TGCAGTGCTCCCCCGCAGGGTAGCGGGGGGGAGGAGCAGTACTTC. Protein product: CSAPPQGSGGEEQYF.

This clonotype showed up just a few times. CDR3 sequence reads: CASSPRQGLAKNIQYF. CDR3 sequence (DNA): TGTGCCAGCAGTCCCCGACAGGGGCTAGCCAAAAACATTCAGTACTTC. This chain links TRBV28 with TRBJ2-4, with 8 bases identical to TRBD1. Losses at the gene ends were 5 bases for V and 0 bases for J; bases not matched to a gene: 6. This CDR3 has 16 residues. Germline lookup yields CDR1 MDHEN and CDR2 SYDVKM.

The chain couples TRBV7-3 to TRBJ2-3, with a weak D call TRBD1 (6 bases). Germline CDR1 SGHTA, CDR2 FQGTGA. The CDR3 is made up of 14 amino acids. V was cut by 5 bases and J by 4 bases, with 13 bases left in between. As DNA, the CDR3 is TGTGCCAGCAGCGTAAATTCAGGGGCAGATACGCAGTATTTT. Translation gives CASSVNSGADTQYF.

In its sample, this clonotype was seen a few times. This chain joins TRBV9 and TRBJ2-3; tentatively, D is TRBD1 (5 bases). The CDR3 has 14 amino acids. Germline CDR1 and CDR2: SGDLS and YYNGEE. V lost 0 bases and J 2 bases, leaving 7 bases between the germline ends. The CDR3 region has the DNA TGTGCCAGCAGCGTAGAGGGGCACACAGATACGCAGTATTTT. It specifies CASSVEGHTDTQYF.

CDR3 DNA: TGTGCCACCAGTGTCCTAGACGGGCCCGGAGATACGCAGTATTTT. This gives the protein CATSVLDGPGDTQYF. This rearrangement joins TRBV24-1 to TRBJ2-3; no clear D gene. The V end was cut by 5 bases, the J end by 5 bases, with 16 bases between. The germline V gene encodes CDR1 KGHDR and CDR2 SFDVKD. The CDR3 runs 15 residues.

The chain uses TRBV2 and TRBJ1-2; a weak D match, TRBD1 (6 bases). The CDR3 runs 15 residues. CDR1 and CDR2 (germline): SNHLY, FYNNEI. Trimming took 6 bases from V and 3 from J, leaving 17 bases between them. CDR3 in amino acids: CASRAITGPHYGYTF. The CDR3 region has the DNA TGTGCCAGCAGAGCTATAACAGGGCCCCACTATGGCTACACCTTC.

A word on this clonotype: Relative to the germline gene, one junction end is altered; a read error may explain this. V gene TRBV7-2 combines with J gene TRBJ2-7, with 9 nucleotides matching TRBD1. Germline V lookup: CDR1 SGHTA, CDR2 FQGNSA. The CDR3 totals 18 residues. CDR3 DNA sequence: TGCGCCAGCAGCCCAGGATTCCCGGGACAGGGCCTATCCTACGAGCAGTACTTC. Protein sequence: CASSPGFPGQGLSYEQYF. The full variable domain, completed using reference TRBV7-2 and TRBJ2-7, is GAGVSQSPSNKVTEKGKDVELRCDPISGHTALYWYRQSLGQGLEFLIYFQGNSAPDKSGLPSDRFSAERTGGSVSTLTIQRTQQEDSAVYLCASSPGFPGQGLSYEQYFGPGTRLTVT.

The rearrangement uses TRBV7-9 and TRBJ2-1; the D gene is possibly TRBD2 (6 bases). Deletions cut 5 bases from V and 6 bases from J, with 17 bases between. The CDR3 spans 15 residues. The germline CDR1 and CDR2 sequences are SEHNR and FQNEAQ (reference sequence). CDR3 sequence (DNA): TGTGCCAGCAGCGAGAGCTGGGGTAGCGGCAATGAGCAGTTCTTC. This translates into CASSESWGSGNEQFF.

V and J are TRBV6-6 and TRBJ2-7, with D tentatively TRBD1 (5 bases). This CDR3 comprises 12 residues. Germline V gene sequence: CDR1 MNHNY, CDR2 SVGAGI (reference sequence). Trimming left V 8 bases short and J 2 bases short, with 10 bases between. In nucleotides, the CDR3 is TGTGCCAGCCAGGGCAGCGCCTACGAGCAGTACTTC. Protein: CASQGSAYEQYF.

CDR3 in DNA: TGTGCCAGCAGGGCGGAAGCTTTCTTT. This gives the protein CASRAEAFF. The V call is TRBV7-9, the J call TRBJ1-1; D remains ambiguous. The germline gives CDR1 SEHNR, CDR2 FQNEAQ (reference sequence). The CDR3 is made up of 9 amino acids. The V end was cut by 6 bases, the J end by 8 bases, with 4 bases between.

The chain links TRBV15 to TRBJ1-2; D gene unclear. V lost 5 bases to trimming and J lost 11 bases, with 21 bases between them. CDR1 LNHNV and CDR2 YYDKDF come from the germline V gene (reference sequence). This CDR3 contains 14 residues. This chain's CDR3 is CATSVSRTQTEYTF. The CDR3 DNA reads as TGTGCCACCAGCGTATCCCGAACCCAGACGGAGTACACCTTC.

J is TRBJ2-3 and V is TRBV20-1, with TRBD2 identical over 13 bases. There are 16 residues in the CDR3. The V and J ends lost 5 bases and 0 bases, in that order; junction bases with no gene match: 5. CDR1 and CDR2 from the germline V gene are DFQATT and SNEGSKA (reference sequence). This CDR3 reads CSARGLAGFSTDTQYF. The CDR3 nucleotides read TGCAGTGCTCGGGGACTAGCGGGGTTTAGCACAGATACGCAGTATTTT.

In this sample, this clonotype turned up a few times. The chain is built from TRBV4-3 and TRBJ1-5; D is undetermined. There are 15 residues in the CDR3. Germline V CDR1 and CDR2: LGHNA, YSLEER. V gave up 0 bases and J gave up 7 bases, with 13 bases separating them. The CDR3, as DNA: TGCGCCAGCAGCCAAGATCTGAGGGCCCAACAGCCCCAGCATTTT. This encodes CASSQDLRAQQPQHF.

This clonotype was seen a handful of times. The rearrangement links TRBV12-3 or TRBV12-4 to TRBJ2-1, with TRBD1 as a possible D gene (6 bases). This CDR3 has 13 residues. The V end was cut by 5 bases, the J end by 8 bases, with 13 bases between. This chain's CDR3 is CASSTQGCDEQFF. In DNA, the CDR3 is TGTGCCAGCAGTACACAGGGTTGTGATGAGCAGTTCTTC.

The rearrangement uses TRBV15 and TRBJ1-1; D remains ambiguous. The CDR3 runs 15 residues. The V and J ends lost 0 bases and 6 bases respectively, with 14 bases between them. Germline-derived CDR1 and CDR2 are LNHNV and YYDKDF (reference sequence). For the CDR3, the DNA is TGTGCCACCAGCAGAGATACTGGACCCGGGGCTGAAGCTTTCTTT. Its translation is CATSRDTGPGAEAFF.

The V gene is TRBV3-1, the J gene TRBJ1-2; no clear D gene. Germline values: CDR1 LGHDT, CDR2 YNNKEL (reference sequence). This CDR3 has 13 residues. V lost 4 bases and J 8 bases, leaving 14 bases between the germline ends. CDR3: CASSPAPSEGYTF. CDR3 bases: TGTGCCAGCAGCCCGGCCCCTTCGGAAGGCTACACCTTC.

This chain uses TRBV7-9 with TRBJ2-4, with 7 bases lining up with TRBD2. V lost 5 bases, J lost 0 bases, and 10 bases stayed unmatched. Germline V gives CDR1 SEHNR, CDR2 FQNEAQ (reference sequence). The CDR3 has 17 amino acids. DNA of the CDR3: TGTGCCAGCAGCCCCGGGCGGGGGATCCTAGCCAAAAACATTCAGTACTTC. It specifies CASSPGRGILAKNIQYF.

This rearrangement joins TRBV5-1 to TRBJ1-2; 8 positions agree with TRBD1. Germline loops: CDR1 SGHRS, CDR2 YFSETQ. V was pared by 3 bases and J by 6 bases, with 10 bases of the junction left unmatched. The CDR3 totals 15 residues. The CDR3, as DNA: TGCGCCAGCAGCTCGCCAGGGACAGGATCTGATGGCTACACCTTC. As protein: CASSSPGTGSDGYTF.

This chain joins TRBV7-3 and TRBJ1-4, with D possibly matching TRBD1 (5 bases). V gave up 7 bases and J gave up 3 bases, with 12 bases separating them. CDR1 is SGHTA and CDR2 is FQGTGA in the germline V gene. This CDR3 has 14 amino acids. The CDR3 sequence is CASTEGRANEKLFF. The CDR3, as DNA: TGTGCCAGCACAGAGGGGCGGGCTAATGAAAAACTGTTTTTT.

This rearrangement joins TRBV7-2 to TRBJ2-7, with D maybe TRBD2 (8 bases). The length of the CDR3 is 16 residues. The V gene's germline CDR1 is SGHTA and CDR2 FQGNSA. Trimming stripped 5 bases from V and 2 bases from J, with 19 bases between. This chain's CDR3 is CASSPGGGQPPYEQYF. DNA for the CDR3: TGTGCCAGCAGCCCCGGGGGGGGACAGCCTCCCTACGAGCAGTACTTC.